The T cell receptor (beta chain) under discussion was sequenced for a study of blood T cell repertoires in COVID-19. The data were produced by immunoSEQ multiplex PCR, yet TCRdb's version contains in-frame clones alone and is incomplete. The table lists about 100,000 clones, under 90% of them singletons, with less than 2% in the top ten. This TCR was recovered from a human donor with active COVID-19. The donor label of this sample is uncertain. The sequencing sample was made of peripheral blood.

In DNA, the CDR3 is TGTGCCAGCTCACCCCAGGTGCAGGGCTACGAGCAGTACTTC. Translated: CASSPQVQGYEQYF. This chain connects TRBV18 to TRBJ2-7, with D possibly being TRBD1 (5 bases). From germline, CDR1 is KGHSH and CDR2 LQKENI. CDR3 size: 14 residues. The germline V and J ends were trimmed by 3 bases and 3 bases, with 12 bases remaining between them. The variable domain in full, completed from reference TRBV18 and TRBJ2-7, reads NAGVMQNPRHLVRRRGQEARLRCSPMKGHSHVYWYRQLPEEGLKFMVYLQKENIIDESGMPKERFSAEFPKEGPSILRIQQVVRGDSAAYFCASSPQVQGYEQYFGPGTRLTVT.